Sequencing of this T cell receptor beta chain was carried out in a study of blood T cell repertoires in COVID-19. Source study methods: Amplification with reference gene primers provided the estimates of nucleated cell counts. The assay was immunoSEQ multiplex PCR, and TCRdb's table has in-frame clones only and misses some. D and trimming were read from the DNA, whereas the V and J calls and clone size are those reported in that table. The data contain 70,000 to 95,000 clones, 70% to 90% of them singletons. The CDR3 spans 16 residues. The germline CDR1 and CDR2 sequences are SQVTM and ANQGSEA. J gave up 2 bases and V 5 bases, and 10 bases lay outside the gene matches.

The J gene is TRBJ2-1, the V gene TRBV29-1; 9 bases map to TRBD2. Sequenced sample: peripheral blood. The clonotype comes from a woman older than 75 with active COVID-19. CDR3 protein: CSVPKSGTSPYNEQFF. As DNA, the CDR3 is TGCAGCGTTCCAAAATCCGGGACTAGCCCCTACAATGAGCAGTTCTTC.